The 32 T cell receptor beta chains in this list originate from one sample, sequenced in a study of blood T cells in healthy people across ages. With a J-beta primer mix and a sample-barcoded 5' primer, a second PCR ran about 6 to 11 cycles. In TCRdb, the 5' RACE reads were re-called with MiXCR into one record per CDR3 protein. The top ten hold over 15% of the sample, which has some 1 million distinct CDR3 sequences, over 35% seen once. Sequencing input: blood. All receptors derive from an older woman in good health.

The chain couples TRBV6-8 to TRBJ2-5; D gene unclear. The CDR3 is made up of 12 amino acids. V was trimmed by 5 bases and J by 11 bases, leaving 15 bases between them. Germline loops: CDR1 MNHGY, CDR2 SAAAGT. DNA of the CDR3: TGTGCCAGCAGTAAGGACCCGACCGGGCAGTACTTC. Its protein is CASSKDPTGQYF.

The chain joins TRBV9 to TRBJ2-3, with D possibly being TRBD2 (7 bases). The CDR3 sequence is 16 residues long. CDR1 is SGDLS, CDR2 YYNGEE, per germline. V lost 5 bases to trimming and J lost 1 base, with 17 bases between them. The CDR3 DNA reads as TGTGCCAGCAGTTCAAGGGGGGGAGATGGCACAGATACGCAGTATTTT. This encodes CASSSRGGDGTDTQYF.

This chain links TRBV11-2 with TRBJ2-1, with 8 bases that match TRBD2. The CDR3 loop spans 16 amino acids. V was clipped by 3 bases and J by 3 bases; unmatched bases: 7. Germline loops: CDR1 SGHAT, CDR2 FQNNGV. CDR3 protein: CASSFFGRADYNEQFF. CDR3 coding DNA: TGTGCCAGCAGCTTCTTCGGGAGGGCCGACTACAATGAGCAGTTCTTC.

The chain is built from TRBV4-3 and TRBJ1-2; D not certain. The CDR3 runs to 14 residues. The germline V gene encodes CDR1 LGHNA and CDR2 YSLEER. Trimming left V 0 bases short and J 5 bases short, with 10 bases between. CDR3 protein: CASSQDASTYGYTF. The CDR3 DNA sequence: TGCGCCAGCAGCCAAGATGCGTCGACATATGGCTACACCTTC.

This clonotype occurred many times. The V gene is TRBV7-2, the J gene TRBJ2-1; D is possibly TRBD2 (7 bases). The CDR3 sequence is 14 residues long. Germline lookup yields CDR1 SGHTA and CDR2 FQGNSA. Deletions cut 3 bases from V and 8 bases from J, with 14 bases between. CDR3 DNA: TGTGCCAGCAGCTTCGCTGGGAGGGGGGATGAGCAGTTCTTC. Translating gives CASSFAGRGDEQFF.

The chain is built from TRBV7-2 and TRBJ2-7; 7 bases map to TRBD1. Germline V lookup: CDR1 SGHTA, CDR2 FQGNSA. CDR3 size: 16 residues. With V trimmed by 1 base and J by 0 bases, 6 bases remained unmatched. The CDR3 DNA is TGTGCCAGCAGCTTAGTAGGGACAGAGAGCTCCTACGAGCAGTACTTC. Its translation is CASSLVGTESSYEQYF.

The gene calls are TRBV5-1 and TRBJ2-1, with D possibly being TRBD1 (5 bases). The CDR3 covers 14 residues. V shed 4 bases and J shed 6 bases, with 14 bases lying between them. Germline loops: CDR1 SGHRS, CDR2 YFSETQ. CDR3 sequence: CASSVATGLNEQFF. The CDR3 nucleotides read TGCGCCAGCAGCGTGGCCACAGGCCTCAATGAGCAGTTCTTC.

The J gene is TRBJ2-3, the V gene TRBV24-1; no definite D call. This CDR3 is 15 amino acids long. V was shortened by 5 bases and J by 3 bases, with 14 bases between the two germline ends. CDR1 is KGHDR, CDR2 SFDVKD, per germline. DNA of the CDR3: TGTGCCACCAGTGCCCACCCGGGCGAAACAGATACGCAGTATTTT. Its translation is CATSAHPGETDTQYF.

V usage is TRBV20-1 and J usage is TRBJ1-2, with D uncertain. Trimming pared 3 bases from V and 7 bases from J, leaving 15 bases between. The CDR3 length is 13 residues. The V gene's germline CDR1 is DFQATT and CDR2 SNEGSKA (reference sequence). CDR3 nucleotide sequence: TGCAGTGCTAGTTGGAGCATGGGGTTTGGCTACACCTTC. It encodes CSASWSMGFGYTF.

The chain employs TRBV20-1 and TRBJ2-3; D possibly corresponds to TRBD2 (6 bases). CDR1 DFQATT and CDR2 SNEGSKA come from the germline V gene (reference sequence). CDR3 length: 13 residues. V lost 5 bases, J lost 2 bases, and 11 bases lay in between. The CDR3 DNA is TGCAGTGCTGAGGGACTCCCCACAGATACGCAGTATTTT. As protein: CSAEGLPTDTQYF.

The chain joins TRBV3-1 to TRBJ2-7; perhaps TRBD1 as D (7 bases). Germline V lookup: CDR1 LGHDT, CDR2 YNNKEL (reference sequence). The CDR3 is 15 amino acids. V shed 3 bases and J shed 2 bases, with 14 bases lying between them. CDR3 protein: CASSQGQGGPYEQYF. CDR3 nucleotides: TGTGCCAGCAGCCAGGGTCAGGGGGGACCCTACGAGCAGTACTTC.

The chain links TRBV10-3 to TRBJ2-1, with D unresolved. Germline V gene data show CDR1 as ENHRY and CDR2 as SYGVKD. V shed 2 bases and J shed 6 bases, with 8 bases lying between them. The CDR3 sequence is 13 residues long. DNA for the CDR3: TGTGCCATCAGTGAGGCCGGAGTCAATGAGCAGTTCTTC. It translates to CAISEAGVNEQFF.

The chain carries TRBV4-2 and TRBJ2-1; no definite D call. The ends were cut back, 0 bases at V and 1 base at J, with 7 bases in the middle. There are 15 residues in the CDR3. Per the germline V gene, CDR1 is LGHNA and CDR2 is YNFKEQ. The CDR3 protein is CASSQDLFSYNEQFF. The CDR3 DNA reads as TGTGCCAGCAGCCAAGATCTGTTTTCCTACAATGAGCAGTTCTTC.

The CDR3 spells CASSVVAGVGTGELFF. The CDR3, as DNA: TGTGCCAGCAGCGTAGTTGCGGGAGTTGGCACCGGGGAGCTGTTTTTT. This chain connects TRBV9 to TRBJ2-2; 7 bases agree with TRBD2. The J segment lost 4 bases and the V segment lost 0 bases, leaving 6 bases of the junction unmatched. Germline V lookup: CDR1 SGDLS, CDR2 YYNGEE. CDR3 length equals 16 residues.

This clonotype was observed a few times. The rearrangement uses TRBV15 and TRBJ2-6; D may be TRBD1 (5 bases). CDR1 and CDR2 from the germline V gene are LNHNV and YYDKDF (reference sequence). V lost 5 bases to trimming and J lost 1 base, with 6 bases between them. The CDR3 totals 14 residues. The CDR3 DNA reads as TGTGCCACCAGCCCAGGGTCTGGGGCCAACGTCCTGACTTTC. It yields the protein CATSPGSGANVLTF.

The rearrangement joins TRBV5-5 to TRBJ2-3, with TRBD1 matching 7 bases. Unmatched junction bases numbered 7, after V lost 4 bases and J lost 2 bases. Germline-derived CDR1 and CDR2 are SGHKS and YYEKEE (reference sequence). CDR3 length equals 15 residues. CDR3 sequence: CASSSGQANTDTQYF. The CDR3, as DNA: TGTGCCAGCAGCAGCGGACAGGCTAACACAGATACGCAGTATTTT. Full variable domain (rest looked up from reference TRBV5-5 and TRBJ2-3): DAGVTQSPTHLIKTRGQQVTLRCSPISGHKSVSWYQQVLGQGPQFIFQYYEKEERGRGNFPDRFSARQFPNYSSELNVNALLLGDSALYLCASSSGQANTDTQYFGPGTRLTVL.

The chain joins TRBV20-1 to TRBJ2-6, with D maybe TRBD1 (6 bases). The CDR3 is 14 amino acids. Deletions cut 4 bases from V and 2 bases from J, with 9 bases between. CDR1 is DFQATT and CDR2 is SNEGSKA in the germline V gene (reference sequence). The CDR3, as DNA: TGCAGTGCTAACAGGGATCCTGGGGCCAACGTCCTGACTTTC. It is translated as CSANRDPGANVLTF.

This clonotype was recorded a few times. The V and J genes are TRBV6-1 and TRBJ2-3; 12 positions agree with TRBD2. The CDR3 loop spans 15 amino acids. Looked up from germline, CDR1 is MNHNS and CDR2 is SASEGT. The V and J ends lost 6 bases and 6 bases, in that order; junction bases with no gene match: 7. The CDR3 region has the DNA TGTGCCAGCAGGCGACTAGCGGGAGTTTCGGATACGCAGTATTTT. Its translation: CASRRLAGVSDTQYF.

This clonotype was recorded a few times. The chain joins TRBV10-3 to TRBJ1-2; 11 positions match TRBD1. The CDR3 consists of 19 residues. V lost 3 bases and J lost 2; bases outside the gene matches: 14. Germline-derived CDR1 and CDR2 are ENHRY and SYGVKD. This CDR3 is CAISDLFPGQGGKNYGYTF. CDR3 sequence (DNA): TGTGCCATCAGTGACCTCTTCCCGGGACAGGGGGGAAAAAACTATGGCTACACCTTC.

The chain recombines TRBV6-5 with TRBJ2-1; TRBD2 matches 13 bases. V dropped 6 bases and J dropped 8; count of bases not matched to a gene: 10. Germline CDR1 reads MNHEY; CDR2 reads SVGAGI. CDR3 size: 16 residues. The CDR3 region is CASSASLAGGRYEQFF. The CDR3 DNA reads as TGTGCCAGCAGCGCCTCACTAGCGGGGGGGCGGTATGAGCAGTTCTTC.

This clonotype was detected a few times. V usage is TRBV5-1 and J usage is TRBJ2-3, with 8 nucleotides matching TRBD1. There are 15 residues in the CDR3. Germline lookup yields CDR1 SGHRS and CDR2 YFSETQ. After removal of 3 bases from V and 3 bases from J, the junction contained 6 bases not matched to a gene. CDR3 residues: CASSSRQGRTDTQYF. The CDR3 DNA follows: TGCGCCAGCAGCTCAAGACAGGGGAGAACAGATACGCAGTATTTT.

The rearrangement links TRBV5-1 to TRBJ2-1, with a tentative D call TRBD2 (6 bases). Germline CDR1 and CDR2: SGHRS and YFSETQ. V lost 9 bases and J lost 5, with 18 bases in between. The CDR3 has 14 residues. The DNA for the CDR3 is TGCGCCACTGCGGCGGGACGGGAAGACAATGAGCAGTTCTTC. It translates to CATAAGREDNEQFF.

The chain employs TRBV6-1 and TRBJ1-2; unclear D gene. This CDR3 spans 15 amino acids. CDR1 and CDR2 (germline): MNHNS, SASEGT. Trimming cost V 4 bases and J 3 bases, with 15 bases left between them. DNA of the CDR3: TGTGCCAGCAGTGCATCCCCGGACCCTTACTATGGCTACACCTTC. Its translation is CASSASPDPYYGYTF.

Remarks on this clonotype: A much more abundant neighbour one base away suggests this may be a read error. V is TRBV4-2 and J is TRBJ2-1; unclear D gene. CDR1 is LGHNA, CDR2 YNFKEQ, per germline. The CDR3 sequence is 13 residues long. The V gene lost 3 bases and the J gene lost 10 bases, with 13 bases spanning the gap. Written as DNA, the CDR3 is TGTGCCAGCAGCCAGGCACTTAGCTACGAGCAGTTCTTC. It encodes CASSQALSYEQFF.

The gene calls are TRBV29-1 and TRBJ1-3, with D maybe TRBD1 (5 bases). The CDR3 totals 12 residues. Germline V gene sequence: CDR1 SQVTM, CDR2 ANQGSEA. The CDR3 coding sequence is TGCGTTCAAGTAGGGGCTGGAAACACCATATATTTT. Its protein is CVQVGAGNTIYF.

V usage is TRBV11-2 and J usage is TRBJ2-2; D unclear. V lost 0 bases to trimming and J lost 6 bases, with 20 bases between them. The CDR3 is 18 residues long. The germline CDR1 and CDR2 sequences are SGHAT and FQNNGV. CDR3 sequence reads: CASSLEDMALRHPGELFF. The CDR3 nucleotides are TGTGCCAGCAGCTTAGAAGATATGGCTCTTCGACACCCCGGGGAGCTGTTTTTT. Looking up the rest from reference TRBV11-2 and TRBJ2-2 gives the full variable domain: EAGVAQSPRYKIIEKRQSVAFWCNPISGHATLYWYQQILGQGPKLLIQFQNNGVVDDSQLPKDRFSAERLKGVDSTLKIQPAKLEDSAVYLCASSLEDMALRHPGELFFGEGSRLTVL.

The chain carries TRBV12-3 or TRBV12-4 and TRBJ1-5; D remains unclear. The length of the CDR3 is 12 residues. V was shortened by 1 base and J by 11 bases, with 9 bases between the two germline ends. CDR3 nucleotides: TGTGCCAGCAGTTTAGGGGTGGCGGCCCAGCATTTT. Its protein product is CASSLGVAAQHF.

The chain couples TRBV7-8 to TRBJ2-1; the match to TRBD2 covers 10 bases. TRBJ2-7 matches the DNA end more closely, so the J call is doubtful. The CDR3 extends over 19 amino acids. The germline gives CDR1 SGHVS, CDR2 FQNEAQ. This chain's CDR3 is CASSTKREGLSSSYNEQYF. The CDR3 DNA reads TGTGCCAGCAGCACCAAGCGGGAGGGCCTTAGTAGCTCCTACAATGAGCAGTACTTC.

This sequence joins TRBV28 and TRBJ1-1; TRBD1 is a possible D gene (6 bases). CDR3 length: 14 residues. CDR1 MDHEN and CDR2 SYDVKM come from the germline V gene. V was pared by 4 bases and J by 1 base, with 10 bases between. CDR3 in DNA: TGTGCCAGCAGTTCCAGGGGCCCGAACACTGAAGCTTTCTTT. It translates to CASSSRGPNTEAFF.

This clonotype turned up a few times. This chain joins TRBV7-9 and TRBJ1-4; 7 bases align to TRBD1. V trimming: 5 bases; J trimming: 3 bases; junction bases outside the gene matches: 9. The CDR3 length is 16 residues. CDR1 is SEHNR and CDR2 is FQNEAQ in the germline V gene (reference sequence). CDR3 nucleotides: TGTGCCAGCAGCCCGACAGGGAGAGGTCCTAATGAAAAACTGTTTTTT. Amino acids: CASSPTGRGPNEKLFF.

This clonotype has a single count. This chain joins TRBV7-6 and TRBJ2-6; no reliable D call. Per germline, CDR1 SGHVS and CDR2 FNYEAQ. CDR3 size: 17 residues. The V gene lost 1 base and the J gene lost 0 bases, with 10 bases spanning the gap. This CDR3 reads CASSLGQLSSGANVLTF. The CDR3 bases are TGTGCCAGCAGCTTAGGCCAACTTAGCTCTGGGGCCAACGTCCTGACTTTC.

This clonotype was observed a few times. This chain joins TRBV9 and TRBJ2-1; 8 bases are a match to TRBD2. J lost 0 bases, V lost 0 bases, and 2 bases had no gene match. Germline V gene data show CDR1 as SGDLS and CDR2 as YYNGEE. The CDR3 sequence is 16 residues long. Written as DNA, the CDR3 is TGTGCCAGCAGCGTAGGTCGGGAGGGCTCCTACAATGAGCAGTTCTTC. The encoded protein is CASSVGREGSYNEQFF.